The text below deals with one T cell receptor (beta chain). The antigen remains undetermined. This specimen belongs to a study of CD8+ T cells in alopecia areata. Study-level results: A great number of expanded lesional clones endured in scalp and blood during tofacitinib. Scalp sample data also include resident alphabeta T cells from normal skin.

Treatment given: oral pan-JAK inhibitor, 5-10 mg twice daily. Both CD4+ and CD8+ T cells were separated by sorting PBMCs. The authors extracted RNA and reverse transcribed it into cDNA as the sequencing template. Here immunoSEQ multiplex PCR was the method, and the copy in TCRdb shows in-frame clones only, minus some. Of more than 100,000 clones in the sample, approximately 84% were seen once. The TCR sequence derives from a human donor with alopecia areata. Here the sequenced sample was CD8+ T cells sorted from blood, taken at approximately week 34, from a patient treated with tofacitinib.

The CDR3 nucleotides read TGTGCCAGCAGTTTAGAAGTTTCCAGGGCATCCTACGAGCAGTACTTC. Its protein product is CASSLEVSRASYEQYF. V and J are TRBV27 and TRBJ2-7; D might be TRBD1 (5 bases). The V end lost 2 bases, the J end lost 1 base, and 15 bases lay between the germline ends. CDR1 and CDR2 from the germline V gene are MNHEY and SMNVEV (reference sequence). The CDR3 is made up of 16 amino acids.